The 25 T cell receptor beta chains presented below share a single source sample, sequenced in a study of identical twins. TCRdb recomputed calls from the 5' RACE reads with MiXCR, one row per CDR3 protein. This sample yields 1.5 million to 2 million distinct CDR3 sequences, of which under 35% are seen a single time; around 0.25% belongs to the top ten. The sequenced sample was cord blood. These TCRs come from a newborn girl in good health.

In its sample, this clonotype was seen a few times. This rearrangement joins TRBV10-3 to TRBJ1-5; TRBD1 might be the D (5 bases). This CDR3 is built from 15 residues. The V end lost 0 bases, the J end lost 6 bases, and 12 bases lay between the germline ends. The germline V gene encodes CDR1 ENHRY and CDR2 SYGVKD. DNA for the CDR3: TGTGCCATCAGTGAGTCGGGGGGAGGTAGTCAGCCCCAGCATTTT. It yields the protein CAISESGGGSQPQHF.

This rearrangement joins TRBV28 to TRBJ2-7; D is perhaps TRBD2 (5 bases). The germline V gene encodes CDR1 MDHEN and CDR2 SYDVKM. CDR3 length equals 14 residues. V lost 4 bases and J 0 bases, leaving 10 bases between the germline ends. CDR3 in amino acids: CASSWTDFSYEQYF. CDR3 sequence (DNA): TGTGCCAGCAGTTGGACTGACTTCTCCTACGAGCAGTACTTC.

CDR3 DNA: TGCAGCGTTGAAGAGCGTCCCTTCCCCTACAATGAGCAGTTCTTC. This codes for CSVEERPFPYNEQFF. This rearrangement joins TRBV29-1 to TRBJ2-1; D uncertain. Germline lookup yields CDR1 SQVTM and CDR2 ANQGSEA. Trimming stripped 0 bases from V and 2 bases from J, with 11 bases between. The CDR3 loop spans 15 amino acids.

In its sample, this clonotype was seen a few times. The CDR3 region has the DNA TGTGCCAGCAGTTTTACGGGGGTAACCGGGGAGCTGTTTTTT. Translated, it gives CASSFTGVTGELFF. The chain uses TRBV12-3 or TRBV12-4 and TRBJ2-2, with D perhaps matching TRBD2 (6 bases). The CDR3 loop spans 14 amino acids. The V end was cut by 3 bases, the J end by 5 bases, with 10 bases between.

This clonotype came up a few times. The chain employs TRBV28 and TRBJ2-7, with TRBD1 as a possible D gene (6 bases). Between the trimmed V and J ends, which lost 0 bases and 5 bases, there was a span of 14 bases. This CDR3 contains 15 residues. The germline gives CDR1 MDHEN, CDR2 SYDVKM. CDR3 bases: TGTGCCAGCAGTTTATGGCGCAGGGGAGCCCACGAGCAGTACTTC. Translation gives CASSLWRRGAHEQYF.

This clonotype was detected a few times. The chain combines TRBV24-1 with TRBJ1-5; the D gene is possibly TRBD1 (6 bases). Per germline, CDR1 KGHDR and CDR2 SFDVKD. The CDR3 contains 15 residues. Trimming removed 6 bases at V and 5 bases at J, with 16 bases between. CDR3 residues: CATSPRGGGDQPQHF. In nucleotides, the CDR3 is TGTGCCACCAGTCCCCGGGGAGGGGGGGATCAGCCCCAGCATTTT.

This clonotype was picked up a small number of times. The DNA for the CDR3 is TGTGCCAGCACTGTTGGACAGTATAATAGCAATCAGCCCCAGCATTTT. It translates to CASTVGQYNSNQPQHF. The chain employs TRBV28 and TRBJ1-5, with a weak D call TRBD1 (6 bases). The CDR3 runs to 16 residues. Trimming left V 7 bases short and J 0 bases short, with 16 bases between. Germline lookup yields CDR1 MDHEN and CDR2 SYDVKM.

The CDR3 nucleotides are TGTGCCAGCATCGGCGGGGGGGCAAGTGAAAAACTGTTTTTT. It codes for CASIGGGASEKLFF. The V and J genes are TRBV7-9 and TRBJ1-4, with D tentatively TRBD1 (6 bases). The germline gives CDR1 SEHNR, CDR2 FQNEAQ (reference sequence). The CDR3 extends over 14 amino acids. V gave up 7 bases and J gave up 7 bases, with 16 bases separating them.

This chain joins TRBV20-1 and TRBJ1-3; D is perhaps TRBD1 (6 bases). The CDR3 is 15 residues long. Per germline, CDR1 DFQATT and CDR2 SNEGSKA (reference sequence). Trimming took off 5 bases at V and 3 bases at J, with 17 bases between the two ends. CDR3 DNA sequence: TGCAGTGCTCCACCTACAGGGTCTTATGGAAACACCATATATTTT. It encodes CSAPPTGSYGNTIYF.

In its sample, this clonotype was seen a few times. This chain uses TRBV7-2 with TRBJ2-5, with unresolved D. The CDR3 totals 15 residues. In germline, CDR1 is SGHTA, CDR2 FQGNSA. V was clipped by 3 bases and J by 1 base, with 12 bases between them. Written as DNA, the CDR3 is TGTGCCAGCAGCTTTCTGGGGTTAATCCAAGAGACCCAGTACTTC. Translation gives CASSFLGLIQETQYF.

For this clonotype: A much larger clone is a single base away; this may be a read error. This sequence joins TRBV4-1 and TRBJ2-7; 9 bases are shared with TRBD2. J was trimmed by 7 bases and V by 1 base; bases with no gene match: 14. The germline V gene has CDR1 MGHRA and CDR2 YSYEKL. The CDR3 has 17 residues. The CDR3 protein is CASSQALWGLAYNEQYF. CDR3 coding DNA: TGCGCCAGCAGCCAAGCTTTATGGGGACTAGCTTACAATGAGCAGTACTTC.

This clonotype was detected a few times. The chain combines TRBV12-3 or TRBV12-4 with TRBJ2-3; 14 bases fit TRBD2. V lost 6 bases, J lost 5 bases, and 7 bases stayed unmatched. The CDR3 extends over 16 amino acids. The CDR3 region is CASSATSGGAKDTQYF. The CDR3 DNA sequence: TGTGCCAGCAGCGCGACTAGCGGGGGGGCCAAAGATACGCAGTATTTT.

This clonotype has just a few counts. This rearrangement joins TRBV25-1 to TRBJ1-1; weak D call: TRBD1 (5 bases). V lost 1 base and J 8 bases, leaving 8 bases between the germline ends. CDR1 MGHDK and CDR2 SYGVNS come from the germline V gene. The CDR3 covers 12 residues. CDR3 sequence: CASSESPGEAFF. CDR3 sequence (DNA): TGTGCCAGCAGTGAATCCCCAGGGGAAGCTTTCTTT.

J is TRBJ2-3 and V is TRBV12-3 or TRBV12-4; the D gene is possibly TRBD1 (6 bases). This CDR3 contains 17 residues. The V end lost 5 bases, the J end lost 4 bases, and 22 bases lay between the germline ends. In DNA form, the CDR3 reads TGTGCCAGCAGTCCGACATTGACAGGCCTACGAGCAGATACGCAGTATTTT. As protein: CASSPTLTGLRADTQYF.

The chain employs TRBV5-1 and TRBJ2-3; TRBD2 matches at 7 bases. The CDR3 runs 12 residues. Germline V CDR1 and CDR2: SGHRS, YFSETQ. Trimming removed 4 bases from V and 10 bases from J; junction bases left unmatched: 6. CDR3 protein: CASSPLGGAQYF. In DNA form, the CDR3 reads TGCGCCAGCAGCCCCCTGGGGGGGGCGCAGTATTTT.

The gene calls are TRBV6-5 and TRBJ2-4, with 7 bases aligning to TRBD2. Germline CDR1 reads MNHEY; CDR2 reads SVGAGI. This CDR3 has 13 residues. Trimming removed 8 bases from V and 8 bases from J; junction bases left unmatched: 9. In nucleotides, the CDR3 is TGTGCCAGCCGACCGGGGGGTAGAGACATTCAGTACTTC. The encoded protein is CASRPGGRDIQYF.

The chain recombines TRBV30 with TRBJ1-5, with D possibly TRBD1 on 5 matching bases. CDR1 GTSNPN and CDR2 SVGIG come from the germline V gene (reference sequence). The CDR3 covers 13 residues. Trimming cost V 1 base and J 6 bases, with 10 bases left between them. CDR3 bases: TGTGCCTGGAGTGGGACAACGGGTCAGCCCCAGCATTTT. Translating gives CAWSGTTGQPQHF.

The chain is built from TRBV6-7 and TRBJ2-7; D gene uncertain. TRBV6-7 is an ORF, with its function uncertain. The CDR3 runs to 18 residues. V gave up 0 bases and J gave up 7 bases, with 25 bases separating them. CDR3 protein: CASSYSSDSVPFYNEQYF. CDR3 nucleotides: TGTGCCAGCAGTTACTCGAGCGATTCCGTCCCTTTCTACAATGAGCAGTACTTC.

This clonotype appeared once. This may stem from a read error, because a much larger clone lies one nucleotide away. The rearrangement uses TRBV29-1 and TRBJ2-1, with D unresolved. This CDR3 spans 12 amino acids. Germline-derived CDR1 and CDR2 are SQVTM and ANQGSEA. The CDR3: CSFDRSYNEQFF. CDR3 bases: TGCAGCTTTGATCGCTCCTACAATGAGCAGTTCTTC.

This clonotype has just a few counts. V usage is TRBV18 and J usage is TRBJ1-5, with no clear D. CDR1 and CDR2 (germline): KGHSH, LQKENI. V was pared by 1 base and J by 3 bases, with 7 bases between. This CDR3 spans 14 amino acids. CDR3 sequence: CASSPQGDNQPQHF. The CDR3 bases are TGTGCCAGCTCACCACAGGGAGACAATCAGCCCCAGCATTTT. Full variable domain (remainder filled in from reference TRBV18 and TRBJ1-5): NAGVMQNPRHLVRRRGQEARLRCSPMKGHSHVYWYRQLPEEGLKFMVYLQKENIIDESGMPKERFSAEFPKEGPSILRIQQVVRGDSAAYFCASSPQGDNQPQHFGDGTRLSIL.

This clonotype was seen only a few times. The J gene is TRBJ2-1, the V gene TRBV11-2, with D perhaps being TRBD1 or TRBD2 (6 bases each). This CDR3 spans 14 amino acids. V lost 1 base and J lost 8, with 12 bases in between. Germline V CDR1 and CDR2: SGHAT, FQNNGV. In DNA form, the CDR3 reads TGTGCCAGCAGCTTAGCCGGGGGCAGTGATGAGCAGTTCTTC. It encodes CASSLAGGSDEQFF.

The CDR3 DNA sequence: TGTGCCAGCAGCCCAGGACAGTCTTGGGAGACCCAGTACTTC. Residues: CASSPGQSWETQYF. The chain joins TRBV7-9 to TRBJ2-7; TRBD1 might be the D (6 bases). The tail of the sequence fits TRBJ2-5 better, so the J call may be wrong. The germline V gene encodes CDR1 SEHNR and CDR2 FQNEAQ (reference sequence). The CDR3 runs to 14 residues.

CDR3 coding DNA: TGTGCCAGCAGTTTGGGTCGGCGGCAAGAGACCCAGTACTTC. This codes for CASSLGRRQETQYF. V usage is TRBV12-3 or TRBV12-4 and J usage is TRBJ2-5; D remains unclear. The germline V and J ends were trimmed by 3 bases and 2 bases, with 10 bases remaining between them. This CDR3 contains 14 residues.

This clonotype was seen only a few times. The chain combines TRBV20-1 with TRBJ1-6; the match to TRBD1 covers 7 bases. Losses at the gene ends were 5 bases for V and 6 bases for J; bases not matched to a gene: 10. Germline V gene lookup returns CDR1 DFQATT and CDR2 SNEGSKA (reference sequence). The CDR3 has 15 amino acids. CDR3 residues: CSAPLGQAVNSPLHF. CDR3 in DNA: TGCAGTGCTCCCTTAGGACAGGCGGTTAATTCACCCCTCCACTTT.

The sample holds a few counts of this clonotype. The chain joins TRBV7-9 to TRBJ2-3; a weak D match, TRBD2 (5 bases). The CDR3 sequence is 16 residues long. Trimming took off 1 base at V and 4 bases at J, with 15 bases between the two ends. CDR1 and CDR2 from the germline V gene are SEHNR and FQNEAQ (reference sequence). The CDR3 loop reads CASSLGSGLEADTQYF. CDR3 nucleotides: TGTGCCAGCAGCTTAGGTTCGGGATTAGAAGCAGATACGCAGTATTTT.